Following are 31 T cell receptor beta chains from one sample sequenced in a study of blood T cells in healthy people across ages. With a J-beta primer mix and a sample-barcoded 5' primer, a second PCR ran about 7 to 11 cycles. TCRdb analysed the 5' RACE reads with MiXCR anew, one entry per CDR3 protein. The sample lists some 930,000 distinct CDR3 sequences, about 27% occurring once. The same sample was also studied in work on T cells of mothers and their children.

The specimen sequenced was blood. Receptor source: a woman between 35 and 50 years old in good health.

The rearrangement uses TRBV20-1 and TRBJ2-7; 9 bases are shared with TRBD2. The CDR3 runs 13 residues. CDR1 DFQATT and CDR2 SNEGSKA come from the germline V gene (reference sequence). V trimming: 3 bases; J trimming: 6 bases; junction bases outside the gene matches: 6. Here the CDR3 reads CSASVAGAPEQYF. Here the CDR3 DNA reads TGCAGTGCTAGCGTAGCGGGAGCTCCCGAGCAGTACTTC.

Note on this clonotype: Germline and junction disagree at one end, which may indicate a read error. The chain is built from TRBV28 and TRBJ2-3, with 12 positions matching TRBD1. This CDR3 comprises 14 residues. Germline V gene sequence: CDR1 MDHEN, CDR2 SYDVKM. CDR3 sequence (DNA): TGTGCCCGCAGAGGGACAGGGGGCGAGGATACGCAGTATTTT. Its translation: CARRGTGGEDTQYF.

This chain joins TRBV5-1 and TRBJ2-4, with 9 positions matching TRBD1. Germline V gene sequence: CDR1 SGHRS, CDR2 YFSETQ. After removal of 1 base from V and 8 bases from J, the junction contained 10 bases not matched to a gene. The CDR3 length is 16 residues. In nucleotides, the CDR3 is TGCGCCAGCAGCTTGCCGGAGGGGACAGGGAAGGACATTCAGTACTTC. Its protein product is CASSLPEGTGKDIQYF. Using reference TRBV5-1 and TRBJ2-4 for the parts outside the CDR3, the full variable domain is KAGVTQTPRYLIKTRGQQVTLSCSPISGHRSVSWYQQTPGQGLQFLFEYFSETQRNKGNFPGRFSGRQFSNSRSEMNVSTLELGDSALYLCASSLPEGTGKDIQYFGAGTRLSVL.

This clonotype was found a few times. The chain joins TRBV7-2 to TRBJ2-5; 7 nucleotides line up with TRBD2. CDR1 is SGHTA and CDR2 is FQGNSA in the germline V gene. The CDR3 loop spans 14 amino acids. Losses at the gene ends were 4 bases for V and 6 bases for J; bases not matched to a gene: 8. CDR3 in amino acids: CASSSPPGGQTQYF. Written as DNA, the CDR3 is TGTGCCAGCAGCTCGCCCCCGGGGGGTCAGACCCAGTACTTC. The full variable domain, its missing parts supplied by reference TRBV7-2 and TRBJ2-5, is GAGVSQSPSNKVTEKGKDVELRCDPISGHTALYWYRQSLGQGLEFLIYFQGNSAPDKSGLPSDRFSAERTGGSVSTLTIQRTQQEDSAVYLCASSSPPGGQTQYFGPGTRLLVL.

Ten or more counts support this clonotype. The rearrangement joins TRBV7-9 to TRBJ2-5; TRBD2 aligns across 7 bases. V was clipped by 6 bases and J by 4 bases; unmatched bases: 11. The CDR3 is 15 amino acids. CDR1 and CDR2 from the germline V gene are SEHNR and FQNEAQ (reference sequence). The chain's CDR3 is CASRQTQGGLETQYF. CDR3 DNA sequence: TGTGCCAGCAGACAGACCCAGGGAGGGCTAGAGACCCAGTACTTC.

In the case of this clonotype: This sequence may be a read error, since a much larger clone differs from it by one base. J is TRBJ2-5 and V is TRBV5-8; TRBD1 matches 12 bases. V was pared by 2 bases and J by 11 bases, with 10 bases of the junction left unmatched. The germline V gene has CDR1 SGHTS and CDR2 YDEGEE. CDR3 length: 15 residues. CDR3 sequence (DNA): TGTGCCAGCAGCTTACCGGGACAGGGGGCAGGGAAGCAGTACTTC. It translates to CASSLPGQGAGKQYF.

CDR3 loop: CASSTSGGNYGYTF. The CDR3 DNA reads as TGTGCCAGCAGCACATCAGGGGGCAACTATGGCTACACCTTC. V gene TRBV7-6 combines with J gene TRBJ1-2, with 8 bases lining up with TRBD1. The germline V gene encodes CDR1 SGHVS and CDR2 FNYEAQ. Trimming cost V 5 bases and J 2 bases; bases outside gene matches: 4. The CDR3 consists of 14 residues. The entire variable domain, with the rest obtained from reference TRBV7-6 and TRBJ1-2, is as follows: GAGVSQSPRYKVTKRGQDVALRCDPISGHVSLYWYRQALGQGPEFLTYFNYEAQQDKSGLPNDRFSAERPEGSISTLTIQRTEQRDSAMYRCASSTSGGNYGYTFGSGTRLTVV.

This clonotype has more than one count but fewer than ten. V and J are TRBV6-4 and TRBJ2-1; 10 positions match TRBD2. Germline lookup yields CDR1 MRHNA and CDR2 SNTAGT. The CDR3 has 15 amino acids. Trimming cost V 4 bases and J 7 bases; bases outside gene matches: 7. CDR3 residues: CASSATAGGQNEQFF. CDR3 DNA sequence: TGTGCCAGCAGTGCGACAGCGGGGGGGCAAAATGAGCAGTTCTTC.

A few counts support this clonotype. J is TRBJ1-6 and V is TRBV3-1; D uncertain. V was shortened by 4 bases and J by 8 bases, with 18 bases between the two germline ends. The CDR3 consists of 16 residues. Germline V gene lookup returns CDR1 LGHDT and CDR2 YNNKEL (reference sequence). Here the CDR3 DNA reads TGTGCCAGCAGCCGCCAGGACGCCGAACCAGATTCACCCCTCCACTTT. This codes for CASSRQDAEPDSPLHF.

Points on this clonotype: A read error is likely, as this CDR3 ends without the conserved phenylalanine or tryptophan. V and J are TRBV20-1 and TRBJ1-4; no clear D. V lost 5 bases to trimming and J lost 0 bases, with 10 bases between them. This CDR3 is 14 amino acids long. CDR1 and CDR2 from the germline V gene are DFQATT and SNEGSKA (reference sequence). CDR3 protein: CSAGPGATNEKLFI. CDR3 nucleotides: TGCAGTGCTGGCCCCGGGGCAACTAATGAAAAACTGTTTATT.

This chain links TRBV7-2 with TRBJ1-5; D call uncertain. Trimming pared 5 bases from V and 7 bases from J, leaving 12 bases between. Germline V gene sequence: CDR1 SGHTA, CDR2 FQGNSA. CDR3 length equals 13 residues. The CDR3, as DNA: TGTGCCAGCAGCATAGAACGGGTCCAGCCCCAGCATTTT. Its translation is CASSIERVQPQHF.

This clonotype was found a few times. This CDR3 is CASSKGVTGDTNYGYTF. The CDR3 DNA follows: TGTGCCAGCAGCAAAGGGGTAACAGGGGACACTAACTATGGCTACACCTTC. The chain is built from TRBV7-9 and TRBJ1-2, with 7 bases lining up with TRBD1. The CDR3 spans 17 residues. Germline assignment: CDR1 SEHNR and CDR2 FQNEAQ (reference sequence). Losses at the gene ends were 5 bases for V and 0 bases for J; bases not matched to a gene: 12.

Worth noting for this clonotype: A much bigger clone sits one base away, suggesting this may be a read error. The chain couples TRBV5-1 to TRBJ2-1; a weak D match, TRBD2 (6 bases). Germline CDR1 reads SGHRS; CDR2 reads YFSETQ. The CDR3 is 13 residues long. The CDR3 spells CASSRPTSNGQFF. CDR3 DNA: TGCGCCAGCAGCAGGCCTACTAGCAATGGGCAGTTCTTC.

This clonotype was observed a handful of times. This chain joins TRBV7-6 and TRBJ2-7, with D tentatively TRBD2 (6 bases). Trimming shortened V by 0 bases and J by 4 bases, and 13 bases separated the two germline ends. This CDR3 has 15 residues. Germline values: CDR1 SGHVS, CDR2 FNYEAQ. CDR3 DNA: TGTGCCAGCAGCTTAGCCGGGGGTATAGGTTACGAGCAGTACTTC. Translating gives CASSLAGGIGYEQYF.

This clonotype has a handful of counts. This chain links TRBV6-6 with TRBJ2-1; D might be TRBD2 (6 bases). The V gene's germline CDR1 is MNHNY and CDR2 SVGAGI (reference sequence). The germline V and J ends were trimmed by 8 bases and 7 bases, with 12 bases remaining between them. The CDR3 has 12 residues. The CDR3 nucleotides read TGTGCCAGCTGGGGGGTCGGGAATGAGCAGTTCTTC. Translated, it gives CASWGVGNEQFF.

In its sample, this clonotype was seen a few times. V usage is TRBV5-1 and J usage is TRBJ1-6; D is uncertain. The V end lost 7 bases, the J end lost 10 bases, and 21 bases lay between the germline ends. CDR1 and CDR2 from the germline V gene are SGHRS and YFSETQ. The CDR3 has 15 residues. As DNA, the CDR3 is TGCGCCAGCTCGGCCGAGGAAGGTGTTCGCTCACCCCTCCACTTT. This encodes CASSAEEGVRSPLHF. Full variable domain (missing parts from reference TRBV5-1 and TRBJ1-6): KAGVTQTPRYLIKTRGQQVTLSCSPISGHRSVSWYQQTPGQGLQFLFEYFSETQRNKGNFPGRFSGRQFSNSRSEMNVSTLELGDSALYLCASSAEEGVRSPLHFGNGTRLTVT.

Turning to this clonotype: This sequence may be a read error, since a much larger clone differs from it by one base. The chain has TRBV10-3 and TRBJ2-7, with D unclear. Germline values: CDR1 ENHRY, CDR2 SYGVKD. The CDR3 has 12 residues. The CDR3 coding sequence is TGTGTCATCAGTGAGACCTCCTACGAGCAGTACTTC. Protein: CVISETSYEQYF.

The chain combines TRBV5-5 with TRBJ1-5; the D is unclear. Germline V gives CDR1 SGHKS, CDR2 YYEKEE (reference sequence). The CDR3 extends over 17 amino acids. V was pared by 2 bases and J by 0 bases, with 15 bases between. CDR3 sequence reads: CASSLVGISDSNQPQHF. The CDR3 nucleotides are TGTGCCAGCAGCTTAGTCGGGATTTCAGATAGCAATCAGCCCCAGCATTTT.

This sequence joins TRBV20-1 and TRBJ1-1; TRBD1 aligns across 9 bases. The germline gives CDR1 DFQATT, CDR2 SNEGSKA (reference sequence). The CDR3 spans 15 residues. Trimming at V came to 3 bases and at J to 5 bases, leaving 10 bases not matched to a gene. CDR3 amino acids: CSARAQTGGRTEAFF. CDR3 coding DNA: TGCAGTGCTAGGGCCCAGACAGGGGGGCGGACTGAAGCTTTCTTT.

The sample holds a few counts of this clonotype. The CDR3 here is CASSYSRGGGNTEAFF. DNA for the CDR3: TGTGCCAGCAGTTACAGTCGGGGAGGGGGGAACACTGAAGCTTTCTTT. The rearrangement uses TRBV6-6 and TRBJ1-1; maybe TRBD1 (6 bases). The CDR3 loop spans 16 amino acids. The germline V and J ends were trimmed by 2 bases and 1 base, with 14 bases remaining between them. CDR1 is MNHNY and CDR2 is SVGAGI in the germline V gene (reference sequence).

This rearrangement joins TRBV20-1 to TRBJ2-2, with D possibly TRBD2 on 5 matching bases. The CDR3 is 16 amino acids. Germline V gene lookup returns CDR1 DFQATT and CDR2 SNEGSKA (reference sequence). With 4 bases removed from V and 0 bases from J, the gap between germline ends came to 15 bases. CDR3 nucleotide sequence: TGCAGTGCTAACCCTTATATCGGGACGAACACCGGGGAGCTGTTTTTT. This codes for CSANPYIGTNTGELFF.

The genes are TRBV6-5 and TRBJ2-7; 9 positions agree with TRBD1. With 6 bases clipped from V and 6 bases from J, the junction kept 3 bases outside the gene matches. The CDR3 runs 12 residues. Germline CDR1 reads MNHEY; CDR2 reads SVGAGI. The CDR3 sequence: CASRGQGCEQYF. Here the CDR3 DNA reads TGTGCCAGCAGGGGACAGGGTTGCGAGCAGTACTTC.

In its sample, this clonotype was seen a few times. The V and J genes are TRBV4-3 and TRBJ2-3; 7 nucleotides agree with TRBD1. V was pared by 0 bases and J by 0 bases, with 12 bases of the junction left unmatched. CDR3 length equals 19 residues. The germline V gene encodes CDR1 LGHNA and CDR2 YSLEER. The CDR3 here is CASSQDSLLGTASTDTQYF. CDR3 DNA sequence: TGCGCCAGCAGCCAAGATAGCCTCCTCGGGACAGCTAGCACAGATACGCAGTATTTT.

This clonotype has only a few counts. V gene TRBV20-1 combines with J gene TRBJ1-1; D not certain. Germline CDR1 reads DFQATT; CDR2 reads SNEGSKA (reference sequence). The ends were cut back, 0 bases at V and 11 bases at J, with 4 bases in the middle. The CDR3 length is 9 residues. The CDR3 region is CSAREGAFF. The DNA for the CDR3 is TGCAGTGCTAGAGAAGGGGCTTTCTTT.

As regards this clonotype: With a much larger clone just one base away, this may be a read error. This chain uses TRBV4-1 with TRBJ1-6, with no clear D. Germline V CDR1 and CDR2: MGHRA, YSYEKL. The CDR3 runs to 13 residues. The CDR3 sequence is CASSQVPNSLLHF. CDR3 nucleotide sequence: TGCGCCAGCAGCCAAGTACCAAATTCACTCCTCCACTTT.

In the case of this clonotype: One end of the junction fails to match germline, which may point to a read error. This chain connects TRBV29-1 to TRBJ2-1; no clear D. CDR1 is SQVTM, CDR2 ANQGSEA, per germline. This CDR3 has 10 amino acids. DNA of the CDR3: TGCAGCGTCACCGACAATGGGCAGTTCTTC. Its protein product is CSVTDNGQFF.

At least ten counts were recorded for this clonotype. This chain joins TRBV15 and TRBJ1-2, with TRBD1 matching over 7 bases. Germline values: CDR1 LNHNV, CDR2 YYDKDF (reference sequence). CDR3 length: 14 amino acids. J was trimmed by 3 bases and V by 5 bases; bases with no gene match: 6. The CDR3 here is CATSRPGTDYGYTF. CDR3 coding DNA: TGTGCCACCAGCCGTCCCGGGACAGACTATGGCTACACCTTC. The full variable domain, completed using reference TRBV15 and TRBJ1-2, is DAMVIQNPRYQVTQFGKPVTLSCSQTLNHNVMYWYQQKSSQAPKLLFHYYDKDFNNEADTPDNFQSRRPNTSFCFLDIRSPGLGDTAMYLCATSRPGTDYGYTFGSGTRLTVV.

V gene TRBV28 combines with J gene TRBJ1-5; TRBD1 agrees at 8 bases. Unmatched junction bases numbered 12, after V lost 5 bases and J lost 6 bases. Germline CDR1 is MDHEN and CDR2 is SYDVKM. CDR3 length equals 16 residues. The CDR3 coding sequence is TGTGCCAGCAGTACCCCAACAGGGGGAGGCGGTCAGCCCCAGCATTTT. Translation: CASSTPTGGGGQPQHF.

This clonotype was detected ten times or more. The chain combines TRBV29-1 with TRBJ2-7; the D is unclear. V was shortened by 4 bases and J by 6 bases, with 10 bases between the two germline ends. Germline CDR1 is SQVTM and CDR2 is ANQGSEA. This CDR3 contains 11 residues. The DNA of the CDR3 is TGCAGCGTTGTACAGACCGGCGAGCAGTACTTC. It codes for CSVVQTGEQYF.

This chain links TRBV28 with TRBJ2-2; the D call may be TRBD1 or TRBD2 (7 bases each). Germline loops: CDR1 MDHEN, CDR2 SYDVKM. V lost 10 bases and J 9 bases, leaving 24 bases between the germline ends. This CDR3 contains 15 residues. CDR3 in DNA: TGTGCCACCGCATCACAGGGGAGGGGGTACTGGGAGCTGTTTTTT. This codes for CATASQGRGYWELFF.

As DNA, the CDR3 is TGTGCCACCTCCCGGGAGTTATCCTCCTACGAGCAGTACTTC. Amino acid sequence: CATSRELSSYEQYF. The chain uses TRBV19 and TRBJ2-7; D is possibly TRBD2 (6 bases). The CDR3 totals 14 residues. Per germline, CDR1 LNHDA and CDR2 SQIVND (reference sequence). The V and J ends lost 10 bases and 0 bases respectively, with 16 bases between them.